One TCR beta chain is described in this entry. Uncontrolled infections, other autoimmune diseases, pregnancy or lactation barred patients from enrollment. The record originates from a study of Graves' ophthalmopathy and Graves' hyperthyroidism. CDR1 and CDR2 from the germline V gene are SGHAT and FQNNGV. The CDR3 contains 15 residues. J gave up 4 bases and V 3 bases, and 8 bases lay outside the gene matches. The sequenced template was RNA, covering the TCR beta CDR3 region. Investigators did first-round RT-PCR with HTBI primers, then second-round multiplex PCR. TCRdb used MiXCR to reprocess the multiplex PCR reads, holding one entry per CDR3 protein. The table has about 1.2 million distinct CDR3 sequences, roughly 35% seen once.

The TCR was taken from an adult man with Graves' hyperthyroidism. Sequenced material: peripheral blood or thyroid tissue (not recorded which). The chain links TRBV11-2 to TRBJ2-5, with 7 bases fitting TRBD1. CDR3 sequence: CASSFTRGSGETQYF. The CDR3 coding sequence is TGTGCCAGCAGCTTTACCAGGGGGTCGGGAGAGACCCAGTACTTC. Filled out from reference TRBV11-2 and TRBJ2-5, the complete variable domain reads EAGVAQSPRYKIIEKRQSVAFWCNPISGHATLYWYQQILGQGPKLLIQFQNNGVVDDSQLPKDRFSAERLKGVDSTLKIQPAKLEDSAVYLCASSFTRGSGETQYFGPGTRLLVL.